These T cell receptor beta chains were read from a single sample in a study of regulatory T cells in long-lasting Graves disease. TCRdb re-derived calls from the multiplex PCR reads in MiXCR, one entry per CDR3 protein. Among around 360,000 distinct CDR3 sequences listed, around 15% were seen once. These data are also associated with another study on T cells in Graves' hyperthyroidism and ophthalmopathy.

The sample here was peripheral blood mononuclear cells (PBMCs), taken at new diagnosis, from a patient treated with antithyroid drugs. These receptors came from a woman between 18 and 29 years old with Graves disease. The CDR3 runs from the conserved cysteine through the conserved F or W. D genes are given only for firm matches. Clone size is stated in some rows and not others, as once, few, many or a class when expanded.

size	V	D	J	CDR3	DNA
many	TRBV20-1	TRBD1	TRBJ1-5	CSALSRTQGDQPQHF	TGCAGTGCGCTTAGCCGGACTCAGGGGGATCAGCCCCAGCATTTT
few	TRBV20-1	-	TRBJ1-2	CSARPWARVDGYTF	TGCAGTGCTAGACCCTGGGCCAGGGTGGATGGCTACACCTTC
few	TRBV29-1	-	TRBJ2-7	CSVDRGQDEQYF	TGCAGCGTTGACAGGGGCCAGGACGAGCAGTACTTC
many	TRBV30	-	TRBJ1-1	CAWTGVSDTEAFF	TGTGCCTGGACGGGGGTATCGGACACTGAAGCTTTCTTT
few	TRBV5-1	-	TRBJ2-7	CASSPEGWQAQYF	TGCGCCAGCAGCCCGGAGGGGTGGCAGGCGCAGTACTTC
few	TRBV30	-	TRBJ2-1	CAWRPSSSGTSYNEQFF	TGTGCCTGGAGGCCAAGTAGTAGCGGAACCTCCTACAATGAGCAGTTCTTC
few	TRBV6-1	-	TRBJ1-1	CASSGWEMNTEAFF	TGTGCCAGCAGTGGATGGGAGATGAACACTGAAGCTTTCTTT
few	TRBV7-6	TRBD2	TRBJ2-1	CASSLGSGRPNEQFF	TGTGCCAGCAGCTTAGGGAGCGGGAGACCGAATGAGCAGTTCTTC
once	TRBV20-1	TRBD1	TRBJ1-1	CSSPFSVRGNTEGFF	TGCAGTTCCCCGTTTTCCGTCAGGGGGAACACTGAAGGTTTCTTT
few	TRBV28	-	TRBJ1-4	CASSSLGGDNEKLFF	TGTGCCAGCAGTTCCCTCGGGGGTGATAATGAAAAACTGTTTTTT
few	TRBV5-1	-	TRBJ1-4	CASSLTGTRYEKLFF	TGCGCCAGCAGCTTAACCGGGACAAGATATGAAAAACTGTTTTTT
many	TRBV10-3	TRBD2	TRBJ2-1	CAISESLAGGDEQFF	TGTGCCATCAGTGAGTCCCTAGCGGGAGGGGACGAGCAGTTCTTC
-	TRBV29-1	-	TRBJ2-1	CSVDRQLEQFF	TGCAGCGTTGATAGACAGTTAGAGCAGTTCTTC
many	TRBV27	TRBD1	TRBJ1-1	CASSRTSGGLTEAFF	TGTGCCAGCAGTCGTACCTCAGGGGGATTGACTGAAGCTTTCTTT
few	TRBV14	-	TRBJ2-7	CASSQVRALNEQYF	TGTGCCAGCAGCCAAGTCCGAGCTCTCAACGAGCAGTACTTC
many	TRBV6-1	-	TRBJ1-2	CASISNSGSANYGYTF	TGTGCCAGCATTTCCAACAGTGGGTCAGCTAACTATGGCTACACCTTC
few	TRBV4-2	TRBD1	TRBJ2-7	CASSQDWPGGSYEQYF	TGTGCCAGCAGCCAAGATTGGCCAGGGGGTAGCTACGAGCAGTACTTC
-	TRBV6-1	TRBD1	TRBJ1-2	CASRGQGFYGYTF	TGTGCCAGCAGAGGACAGGGGTTCTATGGCTACACCTTC
many	TRBV5-1	TRBD1	TRBJ2-1	CASSPGQGRSEQFF	TGCGCCAGCAGCCCGGGACAGGGAAGGTCAGAGCAGTTCTTC
many	TRBV30	TRBD2	TRBJ2-7	CAWSGTSGAAYEQYF	TGTGCCTGGAGTGGGACTAGCGGGGCCGCCTACGAGCAGTACTTC
-	TRBV30	-	TRBJ2-3	CAWKTGIGTDTQYF	TGTGCCTGGAAGACCGGAATCGGGACAGATACGCAGTATTTT
many	TRBV18	-	TRBJ1-6	CASSPTNNSPLHF	TGTGCCAGCTCACCAACCAATAATTCACCCCTCCACTTT
many	TRBV5-1	TRBD1	TRBJ1-1	CASRSGTGSQEAFF	TGCGCCAGCAGATCCGGGACAGGGTCGCAAGAAGCTTTCTTT
many	TRBV2	-	TRBJ2-5	CASSTKETQYF	TGTGCCAGCAGTACAAAAGAGACCCAGTACTTC
many	TRBV5-1	TRBD1	TRBJ1-4	CASSSQGIGNEKLFF	TGCGCCAGCAGCTCACAGGGGATCGGTAATGAAAAACTGTTTTTT
-	TRBV4-1	-	TRBJ1-6	CASSQETVTSSYNSPLHF	TGCGCCAGCAGCCAAGAAACAGTCACGAGCTCCTATAATTCACCCCTCCACTTT
few	TRBV5-6	-	TRBJ1-4	CASSLETGAEKLFF	TGTGCCAGCAGCTTGGAGACAGGCGCCGAAAAACTGTTTTTT
few	TRBV11-2	TRBD1	TRBJ1-1	CASGPDRGNTEAFF	TGTGCCAGCGGCCCAGACAGGGGGAACACTGAAGCTTTCTTT
many	TRBV20-1	TRBD1	TRBJ2-2	CSAGTGEGWELFF	TGCAGTGCCGGGACAGGGGAGGGGTGGGAGCTGTTTTTT
few	TRBV6-1	-	TRBJ2-7	CASSTDYYSPYF	TGTGCCAGCAGTACGGACTACTACAGTCCGTACTTC
-	TRBV9	-	TRBJ1-3	CASSVAVVTRPGNTIYF	TGTGCCAGCAGCGTAGCCGTCGTCACCAGGCCTGGAAACACCATATATTTT
-	TRBV2	-	TRBJ1-3	CASSAARGRFSGNTIYF	TGTGCCAGCAGCGCCGCCCGGGGGCGATTCTCTGGAAACACCATATATTTT
many	TRBV10-3	-	TRBJ2-2	CAIRTPLGGELFF	TGTGCCATCAGGACCCCCCTCGGCGGGGAGCTGTTTTTT
few	TRBV9	-	TRBJ1-2	CASSVEGRGYGYTF	TGTGCCAGCAGCGTAGAAGGCAGGGGCTATGGCTACACCTTC
-	TRBV6-1	TRBD1	TRBJ2-5	CASRTQGAGTQYF	TGTGCCAGTAGAACCCAGGGGGCTGGGACCCAGTACTTC